This T cell receptor (beta chain) was observed in a study of blood T cell repertoires in COVID-19. Overall study context: In each case, the material was cDNA or gDNA derived from T cells, B-cell-depleted T cells, or PBMCs.

The germline CDR1 and CDR2 sequences are SGHTA and FQGTGA. CDR3 length: 14 residues. Trimming pared 2 bases from V and 2 bases from J, leaving 9 bases between. Per the authors' pipeline: Amplification from reference gene primers served as the basis for estimated nucleated cell counts. TCRdb's table, derived via immunoSEQ multiplex PCR, lists solely in-frame clones and lacks some. D and trimming were read from the DNA, whereas the V and J calls and clone size are those reported in that table. Of more than 65,000 clones in the sample, approximately 80% were seen once. This clonotype originated in a woman in her 70s with acute or convalescent COVID-19. The sample was peripheral blood. The chain combines TRBV7-3 with TRBJ1-1; D gene ambiguous. Here the CDR3 reads CASSLSGINTEAFF. CDR3 DNA sequence: TGTGCCAGCAGCTTATCGGGTATTAACACTGAAGCTTTCTTT.